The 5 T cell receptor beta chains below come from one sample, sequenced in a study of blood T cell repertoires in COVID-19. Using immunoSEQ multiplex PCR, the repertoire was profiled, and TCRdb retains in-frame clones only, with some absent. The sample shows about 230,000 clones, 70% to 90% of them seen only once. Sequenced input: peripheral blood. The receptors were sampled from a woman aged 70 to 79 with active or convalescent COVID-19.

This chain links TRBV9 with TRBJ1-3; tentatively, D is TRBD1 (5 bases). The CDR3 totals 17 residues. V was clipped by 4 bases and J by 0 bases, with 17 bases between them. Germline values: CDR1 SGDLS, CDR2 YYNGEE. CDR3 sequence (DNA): TGTGCCAGCAGCCGCGTTCGGGAGGGGTTCTCTGGAAACACCATATATTTT. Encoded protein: CASSRVREGFSGNTIYF.

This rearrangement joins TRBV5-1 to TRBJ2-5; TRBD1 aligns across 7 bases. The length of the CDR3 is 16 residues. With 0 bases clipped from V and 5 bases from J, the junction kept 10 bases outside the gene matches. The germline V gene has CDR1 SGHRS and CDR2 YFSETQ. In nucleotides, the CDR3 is TGCGCCAGCAGCTTGGCTCCAGACAGGGTGCGGGAGACCCAGTACTTC. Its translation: CASSLAPDRVRETQYF. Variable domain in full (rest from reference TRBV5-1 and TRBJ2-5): KAGVTQTPRYLIKTRGQQVTLSCSPISGHRSVSWYQQTPGQGLQFLFEYFSETQRNKGNFPGRFSGRQFSNSRSEMNVSTLELGDSALYLCASSLAPDRVRETQYFGPGTRLLVL.

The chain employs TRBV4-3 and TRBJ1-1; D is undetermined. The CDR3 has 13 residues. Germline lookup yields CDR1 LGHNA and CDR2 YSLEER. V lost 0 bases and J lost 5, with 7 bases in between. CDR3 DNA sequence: TGCGCCAGCAGCCAAGAATGGGAGACTGAAGCTTTCTTT. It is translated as CASSQEWETEAFF.

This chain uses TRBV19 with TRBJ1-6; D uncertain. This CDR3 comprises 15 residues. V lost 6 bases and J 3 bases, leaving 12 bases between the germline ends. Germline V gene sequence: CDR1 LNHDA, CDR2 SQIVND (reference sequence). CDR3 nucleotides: TGTGCCAGTAGGGTAGATAATTACTATAATTCACCCCTCCACTTT. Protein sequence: CASRVDNYYNSPLHF.

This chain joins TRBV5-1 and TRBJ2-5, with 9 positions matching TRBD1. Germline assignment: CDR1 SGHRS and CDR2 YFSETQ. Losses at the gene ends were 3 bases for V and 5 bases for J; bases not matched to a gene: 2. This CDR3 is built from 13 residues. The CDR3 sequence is CASSWDRVETQYF. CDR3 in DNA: TGCGCCAGCAGCTGGGACAGGGTGGAGACCCAGTACTTC.